The 28 T cell receptor beta chains below all came from one sample that was sequenced in a study of OX40 agonist ivuxolimab in advanced cancers. Profiled with immunoSEQ multiplex PCR; TCRdb holds only in-frame clones, not every one. The sample records approximately 54,000 clones, 85% to 95% being singletons. The specimen was CD4+ or CD8+ T cells sorted from blood, collected in a trial of the OX40 agonist ivuxolimab. The origin of the receptors is an adult with an advanced solid tumor such as melanoma, head and neck, liver or kidney cancer.

The chain has TRBV19 and TRBJ2-1; 9 bases line up with TRBD2. The J segment lost 7 bases and the V segment lost 6 bases, leaving 7 bases of the junction unmatched. Germline loops: CDR1 LNHDA, CDR2 SQIVND (reference sequence). The CDR3 is made up of 14 amino acids. This CDR3 is CASSVAGGPNEQFF. The DNA for the CDR3 is TGTGCCAGTAGCGTGGCGGGAGGGCCAAATGAGCAGTTCTTC.

The chain carries TRBV6-5 and TRBJ1-1; D unresolved. V shed 0 bases and J shed 5 bases, with 7 bases lying between them. Germline CDR1 MNHEY, CDR2 SVGAGI. The CDR3 extends over 13 amino acids. The CDR3 DNA reads as TGTGCCAGCAGTTACTCCAGTGAGACTGAAGCTTTCTTT. Protein sequence: CASSYSSETEAFF.

CDR3 DNA: TGTGCCAGCAGCACCGGACGAGCGAGCACCGGGGAGCTGTTTTTT. Its translation is CASSTGRASTGELFF. The chain links TRBV6-6 to TRBJ2-2; D unclear. This CDR3 has 15 residues. The V and J ends lost 6 bases and 4 bases respectively, with 15 bases between them. Germline V gene lookup returns CDR1 MNHNY and CDR2 SVGAGI (reference sequence).

The rearrangement links TRBV11-3 to TRBJ2-1; TRBD2 aligns across 7 bases. Unmatched junction bases numbered 14, after V lost 5 bases and J lost 4 bases. The length of the CDR3 is 17 residues. From germline, CDR1 is SGHNT and CDR2 YENEEA. The CDR3 sequence: CASSPSAGVEGYNEQFF. CDR3 bases: TGTGCCAGCAGCCCCTCGGCGGGAGTAGAGGGTTACAATGAGCAGTTCTTC.

This clone was seen more than once but under ten times. The chain recombines TRBV30 with TRBJ1-1; no clear D gene. The CDR3 runs to 9 residues. The germline CDR1 and CDR2 sequences are GTSNPN and SVGIG (reference sequence). The V end was cut by 3 bases, the J end by 10 bases, with 6 bases between. CDR3 residues: CAWSPGAFF. Written as DNA, the CDR3 is TGTGCCTGGAGCCCGGGAGCTTTCTTT. Full variable domain (missing parts from reference TRBV30 and TRBJ1-1): SQTIHQWPATLVQPVGSPLSLECTVEGTSNPNLYWYRQAAGRGLQLLFYSVGIGQISSEVPQNLSASRPQDRQFILSSKKLLLSDSGFYLCAWSPGAFFGQGTRLTVV.

The CDR3 DNA sequence: TGTGCCAGCAGCGCTGGGACTAGCGGGGGCTACGAGCAGTACTTC. This encodes CASSAGTSGGYEQYF. The rearrangement joins TRBV9 to TRBJ2-7, with TRBD2 matching over 14 bases. V lost 3 bases to trimming and J lost 3 bases; unmatched junction nucleotides: 2. This CDR3 has 15 amino acids. Germline CDR1 reads SGDLS; CDR2 reads YYNGEE.

This clone occurred once. CDR3 coding DNA: TGCGCCAGCAGCTGGACAGGAGGATTCACTGAAGCTTTCTTT. Encoded protein: CASSWTGGFTEAFF. The V call is TRBV5-1, the J call TRBJ1-1, with TRBD1 matching over 7 bases. The V gene end was trimmed by 3 bases and the J gene end by 4 bases; junction bases not matched to a gene: 6. CDR1 is SGHRS, CDR2 YFSETQ, per germline. The CDR3 has 14 residues.

This sequence joins TRBV7-9 and TRBJ2-7; 7 bases fit TRBD1. This CDR3 has 14 residues. Germline CDR1 is SEHNR and CDR2 is FQNEAQ (reference sequence). The J segment lost 4 bases and the V segment lost 0 bases, leaving 3 bases of the junction unmatched. The CDR3 here is CASSLAGTAYEQYF. The CDR3 bases are TGTGCCAGCAGCTTAGCAGGGACAGCATACGAGCAGTACTTC.

The J gene is TRBJ2-1, the V gene TRBV6-5; D gene ambiguous. The CDR3 consists of 15 residues. Trimming shortened V by 0 bases and J by 5 bases, and 11 bases separated the two germline ends. The germline V gene has CDR1 MNHEY and CDR2 SVGAGI. The CDR3 DNA reads TGTGCCAGCAGTTACTCGGGTCGAGTGGACAATGAGCAGTTCTTC. This encodes CASSYSGRVDNEQFF.

The V gene is TRBV15, the J gene TRBJ2-1, with D uncertain. The CDR3 is 14 residues long. Germline-derived CDR1 and CDR2 are LNHNV and YYDKDF (reference sequence). V was shortened by 0 bases and J by 8 bases, with 11 bases between the two germline ends. The CDR3 bases are TGTGCCACCAGCAGAGAAAGGCTGCCCGATGAGCAGTTCTTC. This codes for CATSRERLPDEQFF.

The rearrangement links TRBV11-2 to TRBJ1-2, with D maybe TRBD1 (6 bases). The ends were cut back, 0 bases at V and 8 bases at J, with 10 bases in the middle. Germline lookup yields CDR1 SGHAT and CDR2 FQNNGV. This CDR3 is built from 13 residues. In nucleotides, the CDR3 is TGTGCCAGCAGCTTAGAGGGGGCGCTCGGCTACACCTTC. Its protein is CASSLEGALGYTF.

The chain is built from TRBV4-1 and TRBJ1-5; no definite D call. Germline loops: CDR1 MGHRA, CDR2 YSYEKL. The CDR3 consists of 13 residues. V shed 2 bases and J shed 6 bases, with 8 bases lying between them. CDR3 nucleotides: TGCGCCAGCAGCCAAATTGGTGGTCAGCCCCAGCATTTT. Amino acid sequence: CASSQIGGQPQHF.

This clone has more than one count but fewer than ten. V is TRBV7-6 and J is TRBJ2-1, with 12 bases lining up with TRBD2. This CDR3 comprises 16 residues. Germline values: CDR1 SGHVS, CDR2 FNYEAQ. Losses at the gene ends were 5 bases for V and 4 bases for J; bases not matched to a gene: 6. CDR3 nucleotide sequence: TGTGCCAGCAGCCCCCGGACTAGCGGGGATTACAATGAGCAGTTCTTC. Its protein is CASSPRTSGDYNEQFF.

The chain employs TRBV6-1 and TRBJ1-5; D remains unclear. Per the germline V gene, CDR1 is MNHNS and CDR2 is SASEGT. V was clipped by 2 bases and J by 5 bases, with 16 bases between them. This CDR3 spans 16 amino acids. CDR3 bases: TGTGCCAGCAGTGAATTTTTTCCCCGTCGAGATCAGCCCCAGCATTTT. Protein product: CASSEFFPRRDQPQHF.

The chain has TRBV13 and TRBJ2-7; unclear D gene. The V end was cut by 2 bases, the J end by 3 bases, with 11 bases between. The germline gives CDR1 PRHDT, CDR2 FYEKMQ (reference sequence). CDR3 length equals 14 residues. The CDR3 region has the DNA TGTGCCAGCAGCTTAAATCTACCCGTCTACGAGCAGTACTTC. Translation: CASSLNLPVYEQYF.

The genes are TRBV7-8 and TRBJ2-7; 12 bases are shared with TRBD2. The germline gives CDR1 SGHVS, CDR2 FQNEAQ. This CDR3 spans 16 amino acids. Germline trimming cut 5 bases from V and 2 bases from J; bases unmatched to any gene: 7. CDR3 region: CASSPRTSGDTYEQYF. The CDR3, as DNA: TGTGCCAGCAGCCCCCGGACTAGCGGGGACACCTACGAGCAGTACTTC.

This chain links TRBV7-6 with TRBJ2-3, with D possibly TRBD1 on 5 matching bases. The CDR3 sequence is 15 residues long. Trimming pared 3 bases from V and 3 bases from J, leaving 13 bases between. Germline V gene data show CDR1 as SGHVS and CDR2 as FNYEAQ. The CDR3 here is CASSLGQGGTDTQYF. CDR3 DNA sequence: TGTGCCAGCAGCTTGGGGCAGGGTGGAACAGATACGCAGTATTTT.

The chain carries TRBV20-1 and TRBJ1-1; no clear D. The germline V and J ends were trimmed by 6 bases and 5 bases, with 10 bases remaining between them. Looked up from germline, CDR1 is DFQATT and CDR2 is SNEGSKA (reference sequence). This CDR3 comprises 11 residues. The CDR3 DNA follows: TGCAGTGCCCCCCTGGGTACTGAAGCTTTCTTT. Translated, it gives CSAPLGTEAFF.

This chain joins TRBV6-6 and TRBJ2-3; D gene unclear. Germline values: CDR1 MNHNY, CDR2 SVGAGI (reference sequence). V lost 5 bases to trimming and J lost 0 bases, with 3 bases between them. The CDR3 is 12 amino acids. The CDR3, as DNA: TGTGCCAGCAGTGGAAGCACAGATACGCAGTATTTT. Protein: CASSGSTDTQYF.

This clone has only one observation. The rearrangement uses TRBV5-6 and TRBJ1-5, with TRBD1 as a possible D gene (5 bases). The germline gives CDR1 SGHDT, CDR2 YYEEEE. The CDR3 is 15 residues long. V was clipped by 2 bases and J by 2 bases, with 11 bases between them. The CDR3 region has the DNA TGTGCCAGCAGCTTCGGCAGGGTCGGCAATCAGCCCCAGCATTTT. This gives the protein CASSFGRVGNQPQHF.

The gene calls are TRBV6-5 and TRBJ1-4; D ambiguous. The CDR3 spans 14 residues. The V gene's germline CDR1 is MNHEY and CDR2 SVGAGI. Trimming removed 4 bases from V and 5 bases from J, with 11 bases in between. The DNA of the CDR3 is TGTGCCAGCAGTTCCCCGGGAGGGAATGAAAAACTGTTTTTT. Its translation is CASSSPGGNEKLFF.

The chain uses TRBV7-3 and TRBJ1-2; D remains unclear. V was clipped by 8 bases and J by 5 bases, with 15 bases between them. The CDR3 is 13 amino acids. The V gene's germline CDR1 is SGHTA and CDR2 FQGTGA. For the CDR3, the DNA is TGTGCCAGCCCCCTTGGACGGGGATATGGCTACACCTTC. Residues: CASPLGRGYGYTF.

The rearrangement links TRBV5-5 to TRBJ2-5; 10 bases agree with TRBD2. The CDR3 is made up of 16 amino acids. After removal of 1 base from V and 5 bases from J, the junction contained 8 bases not matched to a gene. CDR1 SGHKS and CDR2 YYEKEE come from the germline V gene (reference sequence). The CDR3 nucleotides are TGTGCCAGCAGCTTGAAGGAGCGGGAGGGCCCCGAGACCCAGTACTTC. It translates to CASSLKEREGPETQYF.

The rearrangement links TRBV15 to TRBJ1-1; D is unresolved. This CDR3 is 15 amino acids long. With 3 bases removed from V and 1 base from J, the gap between germline ends came to 12 bases. Per germline, CDR1 LNHNV and CDR2 YYDKDF (reference sequence). Here the CDR3 DNA reads TGTGCCACCAGCAGGTCCCCCACGGGGAACACTGAAGCTTTCTTT. Residues: CATSRSPTGNTEAFF.

The rearrangement links TRBV27 to TRBJ2-1, with D maybe TRBD1 (6 bases). CDR1 is MNHEY and CDR2 is SMNVEV in the germline V gene (reference sequence). The V and J ends lost 2 bases and 0 bases respectively, with 8 bases between them. The CDR3 spans 15 residues. The CDR3 sequence is CASSLQGSSYNEQFF. CDR3 in DNA: TGTGCCAGCAGTTTACAGGGGAGCTCCTACAATGAGCAGTTCTTC.

This clone was seen a single time. The chain uses TRBV19 and TRBJ1-1, with 8 bases lining up with TRBD1. The germline gives CDR1 LNHDA, CDR2 SQIVND (reference sequence). J gave up 0 bases and V 3 bases, and 6 bases lay outside the gene matches. This CDR3 has 16 amino acids. For the CDR3, the DNA is TGTGCCAGTAGTATTCGGACAGGGAGGGTGAACACTGAAGCTTTCTTT. Its translation is CASSIRTGRVNTEAFF.

This sequence joins TRBV5-1 and TRBJ2-5; D is ambiguous. Germline V gene data show CDR1 as SGHRS and CDR2 as YFSETQ. Trimming cost V 7 bases and J 5 bases, with 21 bases left between them. This CDR3 spans 15 amino acids. CDR3 sequence reads: CASAFLGPVGETQYF. The CDR3 DNA reads as TGCGCCAGCGCCTTCCTGGGTCCGGTGGGGGAGACCCAGTACTTC.

The V call is TRBV7-8, the J call TRBJ2-5; no reliable D call. The CDR3 is made up of 15 amino acids. Germline V CDR1 and CDR2: SGHVS, FQNEAQ. V lost 5 bases and J 0 bases, leaving 13 bases between the germline ends. The CDR3 DNA reads as TGTGCCAGCAGCAAGGTGGGATTCGACCAAGAGACCCAGTACTTC. Its translation: CASSKVGFDQETQYF.